Described below is a single TCR beta chain sequence and its context. Its antigen is as yet unknown. This CDR3 has 16 amino acids. CDR1 and CDR2 from the germline V gene are SGHTA and FQGNSA. The junction had 3 bases not matched to a gene; V was cut back by 6 bases and J by 0 bases. This sample's time point: patch test 2, 6 weeks after DPC sensitization. Treatment noted: therapeutic diphenylcyclopropenone sensitization with weekly scalp DPC. These data come from a study of human T cells and chemical hapten exposure. Study results and limitations: Relative to control repertoires, expanded TCRs gave rise to significantly more large CDR3 similarity clusters.

TCRdb independently ran MiXCR on the RACE reads; one entry per CDR3 protein. Of roughly 380,000 distinct CDR3 sequences detected, roughly 6.3% appear once; the ten largest clones hold approximately 5.4%. This receptor was identified in a woman aged 18-29 years with alopecia areata. Some clones in this sample may be carry-over from other donors' samples. Sequences were derived from whole blood, sampled in connection with sensitization to the hapten diphenylcyclopropenone (DPC). The chain uses TRBV7-2 and TRBJ2-3; 13 bases align to TRBD2. CDR3 loop: CASSTGLAGSTDTQYF. Written as DNA, the CDR3 is TGTGCCAGCAGTACGGGACTAGCGGGGAGCACAGATACGCAGTATTTT. Looking up the rest from reference TRBV7-2 and TRBJ2-3 gives the full variable domain: GAGVSQSPSNKVTEKGKDVELRCDPISGHTALYWYRQSLGQGLEFLIYFQGNSAPDKSGLPSDRFSAERTGGSVSTLTIQRTQQEDSAVYLCASSTGLAGSTDTQYFGPGTRLTVL.